This T cell receptor beta chain was identified in a study of early T cells in non-severe SARS-CoV-2 infection. Study-wide points: Database matching using VDJdb favored anti-spike CD8 responses, with private and CD4 specificities left missing.

CDR1 and CDR2 (germline): SEHNR, FQNEAQ (reference sequence). Trimming took 2 bases from V and 4 from J, leaving 11 bases between them. This CDR3 comprises 14 residues. This clonotype was seen a handful of times. Its antigen remains unknown. Molecules of cDNA were individually given unique molecular identifiers that were attached to them. TCRdb re-analysed the 5' RACE reads in MiXCR, keeping a single row per CDR3 protein. Of about 77,000 distinct CDR3 sequences in the sample, about 17% were seen once. This clonotype originated in an adult who was a healthcare worker with PCR-confirmed SARS-CoV-2 infection or an uninfected control (not recorded which). Source material: whole blood. The chain has TRBV7-9 and TRBJ2-5, with D possibly TRBD1 on 5 matching bases. DNA for the CDR3: TGTGCCAGCAGCTTACCCTACACAGGAGAGACCCAGTACTTC. Translated, it gives CASSLPYTGETQYF.